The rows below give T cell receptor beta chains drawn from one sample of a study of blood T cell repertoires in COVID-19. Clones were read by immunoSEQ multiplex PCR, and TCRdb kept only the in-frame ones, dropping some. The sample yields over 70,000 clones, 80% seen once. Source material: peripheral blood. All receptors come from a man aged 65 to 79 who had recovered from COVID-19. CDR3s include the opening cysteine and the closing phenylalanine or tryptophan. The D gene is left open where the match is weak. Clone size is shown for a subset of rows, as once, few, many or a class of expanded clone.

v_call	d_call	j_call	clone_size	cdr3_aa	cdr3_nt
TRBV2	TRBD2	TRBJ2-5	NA	CASRSGSLYDGTQYF	TGTGCCAGCAGAAGCGGGAGTTTGTATGATGGGACCCAGTACTTC
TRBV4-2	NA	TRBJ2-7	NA	CASSQAGGMRNEQYF	TGTGCCAGCAGCCAGGCAGGTGGTATGCGCAACGAGCAGTACTTC
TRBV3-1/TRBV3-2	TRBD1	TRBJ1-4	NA	CASSPSAGGGKLFF	TGTGCCAGCAGCCCTTCCGCAGGGGGAGGAAAACTGTTTTTT
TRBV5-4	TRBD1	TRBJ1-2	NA	CASSPRTGDQYGYTF	TGTGCCAGCAGCCCTCGGACAGGGGATCAATATGGCTACACCTTC
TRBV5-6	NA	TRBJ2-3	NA	CASSLMLASTDTQYF	TGTGCCAGCAGCTTAATGCTAGCTAGCACAGATACGCAGTATTTT
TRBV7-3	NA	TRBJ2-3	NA	CASSLGGGSIDTQYF	TGTGCCAGCAGCTTGGGGGGTGGCTCCATAGATACGCAGTATTTT
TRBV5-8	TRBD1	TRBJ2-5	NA	CASSPTGGNQETQYF	TGTGCCAGCAGCCCGACAGGGGGCAACCAAGAGACCCAGTACTTC
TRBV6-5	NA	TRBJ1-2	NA	CASSPQGDYGYTF	TGTGCCAGCAGTCCACAGGGTGACTATGGCTACACCTTC
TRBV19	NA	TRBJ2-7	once	CASSIASSGEQYF	TGTGCCAGTAGTATAGCCTCTTCGGGGGAGCAGTACTTC
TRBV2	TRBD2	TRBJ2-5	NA	CARGLAGETQYF	TGTGCCAGGGGACTAGCGGGAGAGACCCAGTACTTC
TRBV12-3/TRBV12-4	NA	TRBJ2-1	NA	CASSLPGDTKFF	TGTGCCAGCAGCCTTCCCGGGGACACTAAGTTCTTC
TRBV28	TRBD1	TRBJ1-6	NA	CASRLGQGYSPLHF	TGTGCCAGCCGTTTGGGACAGGGATATTCACCCCTCCACTTT
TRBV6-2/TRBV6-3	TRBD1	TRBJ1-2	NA	CASSYRTGKSYGYTF	TGTGCCAGCAGTTATAGGACAGGAAAAAGTTATGGCTACACCTTC
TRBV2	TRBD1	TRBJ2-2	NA	CASRDRVLGTGELFF	TGTGCCAGCAGGGACAGGGTGTTGGGGACCGGGGAGCTGTTTTTT
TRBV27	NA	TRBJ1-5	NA	CASSFSGINQPQHF	TGTGCCAGCAGTTTTTCAGGGATCAATCAGCCCCAGCATTTT
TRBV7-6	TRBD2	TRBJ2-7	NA	CASRQVAGEIYEQYF	TGTGCCAGCAGACAAGTAGCGGGAGAGATCTACGAGCAGTACTTC
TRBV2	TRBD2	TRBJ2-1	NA	CASRSTSGRPNEQFF	TGTGCCAGTCGGTCGACTAGCGGGAGGCCCAATGAGCAGTTCTTC
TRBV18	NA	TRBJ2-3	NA	CASSPAGGAVTDTQYF	TGTGCCAGCTCACCAGCAGGTGGGGCGGTCACAGATACGCAGTATTTT
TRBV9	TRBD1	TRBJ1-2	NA	CASSVEQGIYGYTF	TGTGCCAGCAGCGTAGAACAGGGGATCTATGGCTACACCTTC
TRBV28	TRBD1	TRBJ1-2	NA	CASSRGQGSGSYGYTF	TGTGCCAGCAGTCGGGGACAGGGCTCGGGGTCCTATGGCTACACCTTC
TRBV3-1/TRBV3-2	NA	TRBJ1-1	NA	CASSQEGGTEAFF	TGTGCCAGCAGCCAAGAAGGGGGCACTGAAGCTTTCTTT
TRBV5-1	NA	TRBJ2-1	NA	CASSPQSDSYNEQFF	TGCGCCAGCAGCCCCCAGTCCGATTCCTACAATGAGCAGTTCTTC
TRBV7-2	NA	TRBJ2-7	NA	CASSLEAGTYEQYF	TGTGCCAGCAGCTTAGAGGCCGGGACCTACGAGCAGTACTTC
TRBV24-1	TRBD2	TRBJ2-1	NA	CATSTGLAAGGWSNEQFF	TGTGCCACCAGTACGGGACTAGCGGCGGGGGGATGGAGCAATGAGCAGTTCTTC
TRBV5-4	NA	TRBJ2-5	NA	CASSSPRDQETQYF	TGTGCCAGCAGCTCCCCCAGGGACCAAGAGACCCAGTACTTC
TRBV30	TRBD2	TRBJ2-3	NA	CAWVGLAGRTDTQYF	TGTGCCTGGGTGGGACTAGCGGGAAGGACAGATACGCAGTATTTT
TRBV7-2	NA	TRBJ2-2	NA	CASSLWKGANTGELFF	TGTGCCAGCAGCTTATGGAAAGGAGCGAACACCGGGGAGCTGTTTTTT
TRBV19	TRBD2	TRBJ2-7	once	CASSTASGGASEQYF	TGTGCCAGTAGTACCGCTAGCGGGGGGGCCAGCGAGCAGTACTTC
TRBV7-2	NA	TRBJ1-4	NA	CASSLVGEANEKLFF	TGTGCCAGCAGCTTAGTGGGGGAGGCTAATGAAAAACTGTTTTTT
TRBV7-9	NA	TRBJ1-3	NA	CASDPGVGVDRTSGNTIYF	TGTGCCAGCGATCCAGGGGTTGGGGTAGACAGGACCTCTGGAAACACCATATATTTT
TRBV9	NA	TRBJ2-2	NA	CASSGGDLNTGELFF	TGTGCCAGCAGCGGCGGGGACTTAAACACCGGGGAGCTGTTTTTT
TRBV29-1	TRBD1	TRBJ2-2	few	CSVRGQGATGELFF	TGCAGCGTTAGGGGACAGGGGGCGACCGGGGAGCTGTTTTTT
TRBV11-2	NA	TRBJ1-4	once	CASSRQRTNEKLFF	TGTGCCAGCAGCAGACAGAGAACTAATGAAAAACTGTTTTTT
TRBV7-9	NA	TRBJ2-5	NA	CASSKDTNPQETQYF	TGTGCCAGCAGCAAGGACACCAACCCGCAAGAGACCCAGTACTTC
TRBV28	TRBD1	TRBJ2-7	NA	CASSLAGTGGSYEQYF	TGTGCCAGCAGTTTAGCCGGGACAGGGGGCTCCTACGAGCAGTACTTC
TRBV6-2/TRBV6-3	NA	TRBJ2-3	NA	CASSTGTASTDTQYF	TGTGCCAGCAGTACCGGGACTGCTAGCACAGATACGCAGTATTTT
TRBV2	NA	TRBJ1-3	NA	CASSWLHGTSSGNTIYF	TGTGCCAGCAGTTGGCTACATGGGACTTCCTCTGGAAACACCATATATTTT
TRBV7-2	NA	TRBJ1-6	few	CASSSVYNSPLHF	TGTGCCAGCAGCTCGGTCTATAATTCACCCCTCCACTTT
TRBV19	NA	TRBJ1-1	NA	CASSMSGDVNTEAFF	TGTGCCAGTAGTATGTCGGGGGACGTGAACACTGAAGCTTTCTTT
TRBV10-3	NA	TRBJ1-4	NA	CAISSRGTNEKLFF	TGTGCCATCAGTAGTAGGGGTACAAATGAAAAACTGTTTTTT
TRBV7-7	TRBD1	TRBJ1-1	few	CASTYRGGTEAFF	TGTGCCAGCACCTACAGGGGGGGGACTGAAGCTTTCTTT
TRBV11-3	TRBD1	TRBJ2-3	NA	CASSYPRDRESDTQYF	TGTGCCAGCAGCTATCCCCGGGACAGGGAATCAGATACGCAGTATTTT
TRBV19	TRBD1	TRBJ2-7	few	CASSIHTGDYEQYF	TGTGCCAGTAGTATACATACAGGGGATTACGAGCAGTACTTC
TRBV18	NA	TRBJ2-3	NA	CASSRREIRTDTQYF	TGTGCCAGCTCTCGTCGGGAGATTCGCACAGATACGCAGTATTTT
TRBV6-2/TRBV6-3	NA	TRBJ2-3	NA	CASSYTQQISTDTQYF	TGTGCCAGCAGTTACACCCAACAGATAAGCACAGATACGCAGTATTTT
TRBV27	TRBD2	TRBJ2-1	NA	CASSNSGGALYNEQFF	TGTGCCAGCAGTAATAGCGGGGGGGCCCTATACAATGAGCAGTTCTTC
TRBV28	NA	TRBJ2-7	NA	CASSPSDRSYEQYF	TGTGCCAGCAGTCCCTCGGACAGATCCTACGAGCAGTACTTC
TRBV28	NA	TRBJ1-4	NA	CASSLPGGTNEKLFF	TGTGCCAGCAGTTTACCAGGAGGGACTAATGAAAAACTGTTTTTT
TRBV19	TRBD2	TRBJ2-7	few	CASSRGEAHEQYF	TGTGCCAGCAGCCGGGGGGAGGCTCACGAGCAGTACTTC
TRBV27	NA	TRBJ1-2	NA	CASSLSYGTTTYSYGYTF	TGTGCCAGCAGTTTATCCTACGGGACAACGACGTATTCCTATGGCTACACCTTC
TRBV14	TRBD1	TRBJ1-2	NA	CASRPRGSYGYTF	TGTGCCAGCAGGCCCAGGGGGAGCTATGGCTACACCTTC
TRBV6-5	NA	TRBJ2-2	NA	CASSSGGTGELFF	TGTGCCAGCAGCTCCGGGGGTACCGGGGAGCTGTTTTTT
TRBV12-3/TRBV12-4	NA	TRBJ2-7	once	CARPNRPTYEQYF	TGTGCCAGACCTAACAGGCCGACCTACGAGCAGTACTTC